This TCR beta chain came from a study of OX40 agonist ivuxolimab in advanced cancers. Looking at the study overall: Those enrolled were roughly 85% male, with a mean age of 60 years and ages from about 20 to 85. Allowance was made for prior anti-PD-1, anti-PD-L1 or anti-CTLA-4 therapy, and approximately 41% had some. Whole-study findings and limits: On average, a greater number of expanded clones characterised CD8+ T cells relative to CD4+.

Libraries were prepared by immunoSEQ multiplex PCR; TCRdb keeps only in-frame clonotypes and omits some of them. The data show 70,000 or so clones, approximately 85% seen once. CDR3 length equals 15 residues. CDR1 and CDR2 from the germline V gene are MDHEN and SYDVKM. With V trimmed by 6 bases and J by 0 bases, 7 bases remained unmatched. For this clone: As yet, its antigen is unknown.

The receptor comes from an adult with an advanced solid tumor such as melanoma, head and neck, liver or kidney cancer. The sequences come from CD4+ or CD8+ T cells sorted from blood, collected in a trial of the OX40 agonist ivuxolimab. This chain joins TRBV28 and TRBJ1-2; 7 bases map to TRBD1. DNA of the CDR3: TGTGCCAGCAGCCTACCGGGACAGACTAACTATGGCTACACCTTC. This encodes CASSLPGQTNYGYTF.